The clone carrying this TCR beta chain has just a few counts. These data originate in a study of T-cell reconstitution after alpha-beta-depleted transplantation in children. As it was prepared, the TCRbeta library received unique molecular identifiers. TCRdb fed the PCR reads into MiXCR, producing one record per CDR3 protein. The sample holds a few hundred thousand distinct CDR3 sequences, around 10% seen once. The receptor's source is a human donor who donated a stem cell graft to a child with acute lymphoblastic leukemia. The sequencing used PBMCs from the stem cell graft donor, collected from the stem cell graft.

The CDR3 DNA reads TGCGCCAGCAGCCCGACGACTAGGTTTGTGGATACGCAGTATTTT. The encoded protein is CASSPTTRFVDTQYF. The gene calls are TRBV4-3 and TRBJ2-3; maybe TRBD2 (6 bases). Germline V gene sequence: CDR1 LGHNA, CDR2 YSLEER. Trimming left V 4 bases short and J 6 bases short, with 17 bases between. The CDR3 is 15 residues long.